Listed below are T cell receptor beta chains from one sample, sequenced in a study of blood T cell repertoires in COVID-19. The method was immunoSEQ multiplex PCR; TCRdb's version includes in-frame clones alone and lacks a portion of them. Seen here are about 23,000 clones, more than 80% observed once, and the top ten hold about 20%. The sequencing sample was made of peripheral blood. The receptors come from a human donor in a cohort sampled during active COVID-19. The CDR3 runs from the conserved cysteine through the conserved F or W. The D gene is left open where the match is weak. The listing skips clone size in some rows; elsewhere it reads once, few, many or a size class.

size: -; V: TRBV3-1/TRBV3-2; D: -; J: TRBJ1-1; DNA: TGTGCCAGCAGCCAGTCCATAGGGGTGAACACTGAAGCTTTCTTT; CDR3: CASSQSIGVNTEAFF
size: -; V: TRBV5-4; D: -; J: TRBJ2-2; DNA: TGTGCCAGCAGCCTCGACAGCGGGGAGCTGTTTTTT; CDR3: CASSLDSGELFF
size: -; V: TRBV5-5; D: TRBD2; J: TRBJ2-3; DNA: TGTGCCAGCAGCTTCAGCGGGGGGGCAACAGATACGCAGTATTTT; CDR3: CASSFSGGATDTQYF
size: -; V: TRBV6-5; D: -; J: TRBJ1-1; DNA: TGTGCCAGCCGGGGGGCCACTGAAGCTTTCTTT; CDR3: CASRGATEAFF
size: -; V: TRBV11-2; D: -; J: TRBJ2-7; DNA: TGTGCCAGCAGCTTAGCGGTGGTTCGTCTTACCTACGAGCAGTACTTC; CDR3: CASSLAVVRLTYEQYF
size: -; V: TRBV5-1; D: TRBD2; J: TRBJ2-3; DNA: TGCGCCAGCAGCCCAGTGGGACTAGCGGGGGGAGGAGATACGCAGTATTTT; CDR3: CASSPVGLAGGGDTQYF
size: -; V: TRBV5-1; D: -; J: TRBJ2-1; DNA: TGCGCCAGCAGCCAGGACGGACTCTCCTACAATGAGCAGTTCTTC; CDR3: CASSQDGLSYNEQFF
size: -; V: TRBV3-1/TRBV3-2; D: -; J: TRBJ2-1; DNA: TGTGCCAGCAGCCAAGTGGCTAGCGTCTACAATGAGCAGTTCTTC; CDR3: CASSQVASVYNEQFF
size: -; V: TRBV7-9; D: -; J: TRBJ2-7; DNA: TGTGCCAGCAGCCCCAATTTAGGGGACTCCTACGAGCAGTACTTC; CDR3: CASSPNLGDSYEQYF
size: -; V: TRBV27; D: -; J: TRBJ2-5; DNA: TGTGCCAGCAGCTCGCCCCAGGGAGGGGGAGAGACCCAGTACTTC; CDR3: CASSSPQGGGETQYF
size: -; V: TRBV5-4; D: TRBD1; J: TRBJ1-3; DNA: TGTGCCAGCAGGTTTGGGACAGGGGAAGGAAACACCATATATTTT; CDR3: CASRFGTGEGNTIYF
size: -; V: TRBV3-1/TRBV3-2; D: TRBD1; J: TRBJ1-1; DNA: TGTGCCAGCAGCCAATGGACAGGGGACCCTGAAGCTTTCTTT; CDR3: CASSQWTGDPEAFF
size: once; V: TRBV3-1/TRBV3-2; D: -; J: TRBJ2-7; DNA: TGTGCCAGCAGCCACGGCTACGAGCAGTACTTC; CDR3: CASSHGYEQYF
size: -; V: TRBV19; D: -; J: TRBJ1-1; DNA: TGTGCCAGTAGTAACTCACCTTTGAACACTGAAGCTTTCTTT; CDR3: CASSNSPLNTEAFF
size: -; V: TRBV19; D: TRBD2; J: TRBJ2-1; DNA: TGTGCCAGTAGTAGGCCCCGGCGGGAGTACAATGAGCAGTTCTTC; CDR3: CASSRPRREYNEQFF
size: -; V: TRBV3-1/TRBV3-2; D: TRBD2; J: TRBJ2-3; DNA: TGTGCCAGCAGGCTCGGGGGGGCCGACAAAGATACGCAGTATTTT; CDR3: CASRLGGADKDTQYF
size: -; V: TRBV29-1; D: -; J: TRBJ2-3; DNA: TGCAGCACCAGACTGGGAGCAGATACGCAGTATTTT; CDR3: CSTRLGADTQYF
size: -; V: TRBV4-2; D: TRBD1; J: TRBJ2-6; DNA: TGTGCCAGCAGGCTAGGGGGCGCAATTCGCTCCGGGGCCAACGTCCTGACTTTC; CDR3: CASRLGGAIRSGANVLTF
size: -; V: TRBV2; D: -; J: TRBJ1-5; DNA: TGTGCCAGCAGTGAAGCGACAGCTTTTAGCAATCAGCCCCAGCATTTT; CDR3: CASSEATAFSNQPQHF
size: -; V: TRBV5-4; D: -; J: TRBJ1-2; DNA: TGTGCCAGCAGCACCGCGGGCTCCTATGGCTACACCTTC; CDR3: CASSTAGSYGYTF
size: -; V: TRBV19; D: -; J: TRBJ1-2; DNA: TGTGCCAGTAGTATACTCCAGGGAAACTATGGCTACACCTTC; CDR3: CASSILQGNYGYTF
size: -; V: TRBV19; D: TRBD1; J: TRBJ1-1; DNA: TGTGCCAGTAGTCCGGGACAGGCCTTCTCGAACACTGAAGCTTTCTTT; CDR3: CASSPGQAFSNTEAFF
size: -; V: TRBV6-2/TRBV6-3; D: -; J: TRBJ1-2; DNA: TGTGCCAGCAGTTACTCGGACATTCTTCAGGGGCCTAACTATGGCTACACCTTC; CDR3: CASSYSDILQGPNYGYTF
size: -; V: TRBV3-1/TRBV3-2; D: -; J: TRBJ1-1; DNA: TGTGCCAGCAGCCAGGCCACGAACACTGAAGCTTTCTTT; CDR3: CASSQATNTEAFF
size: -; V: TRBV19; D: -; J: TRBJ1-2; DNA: TGTGCCAGTAGTATTGCGGGGGTCGGCTACACCTTC; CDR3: CASSIAGVGYTF
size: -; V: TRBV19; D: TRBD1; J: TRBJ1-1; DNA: TGTGCCAGCACTATAGACAGGGCTTACACTGAAGCTTTCTTT; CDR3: CASTIDRAYTEAFF
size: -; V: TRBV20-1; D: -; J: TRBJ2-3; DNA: TGCAGTGCTCCCCAAACAGATACGCAGTATTTT; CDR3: CSAPQTDTQYF
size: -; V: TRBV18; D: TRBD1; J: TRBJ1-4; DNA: TGTGCCAGCTCACCACTTGGACAGGGCCATAATGAAAAACTGTTTTTT; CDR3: CASSPLGQGHNEKLFF
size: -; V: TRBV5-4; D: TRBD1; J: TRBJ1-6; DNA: TGTGCCAGCAGCGCTAAACAGGGGGCGAATAATTCACCCCTCCACTTT; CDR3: CASSAKQGANNSPLHF
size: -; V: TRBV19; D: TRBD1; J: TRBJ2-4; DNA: TGTGCCAGTAGTCTCACCCAACAGGGGACGAACATTCAGTACTTC; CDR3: CASSLTQQGTNIQYF
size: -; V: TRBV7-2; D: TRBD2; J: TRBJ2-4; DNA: TGTGCCAGCAGCCCCGGACTAGCGGGGGGATTTCAGTACTTC; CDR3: CASSPGLAGGFQYF
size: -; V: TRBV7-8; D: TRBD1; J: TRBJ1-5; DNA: TGTGCCAGCAGCTTAGGCTGGGGACAGGGGGCCGACAATCAGCCCCAGCATTTT; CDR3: CASSLGWGQGADNQPQHF
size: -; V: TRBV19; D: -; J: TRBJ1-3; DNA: TGTGCCAGTACGGCACTTGACAGAAGCACCATATATTTT; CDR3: CASTALDRSTIYF
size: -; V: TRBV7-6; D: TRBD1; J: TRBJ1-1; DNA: TGTGCCAGCAGAGACAGGGGGGGGAGCACTGAAGCTTTCTTT; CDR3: CASRDRGGSTEAFF
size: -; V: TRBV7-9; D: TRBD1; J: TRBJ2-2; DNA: TGTGCCAGCAGCTTTTCAGGGGGCCGGGAGCTGTTTTTT; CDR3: CASSFSGGRELFF
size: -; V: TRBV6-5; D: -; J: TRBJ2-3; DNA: TGTGCCAGCAGGGAGGGGGGGTACACAGATACGCAGTATTTT; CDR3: CASREGGYTDTQYF
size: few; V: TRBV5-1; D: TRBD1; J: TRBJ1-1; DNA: TGCGCCAGCAGCTACGGGACAGGGCGGGGAGCTTTCTTT; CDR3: CASSYGTGRGAFF
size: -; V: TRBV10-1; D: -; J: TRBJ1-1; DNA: TGCGCCAGCAGCTCCGGGGGGTCGGGGAGCACTGAAGCTTTCTTT; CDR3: CASSSGGSGSTEAFF
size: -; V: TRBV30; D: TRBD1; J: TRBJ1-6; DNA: TGTGCCTGGACCGGGGGTAACTGGGGACAGAGAGATTCACCCCTCCACTTT; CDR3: CAWTGGNWGQRDSPLHF
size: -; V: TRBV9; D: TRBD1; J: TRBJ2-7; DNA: TGTGCCAGCAGTTTCACCGGGACAGGCTCCTACGAGCAGTACTTC; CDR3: CASSFTGTGSYEQYF
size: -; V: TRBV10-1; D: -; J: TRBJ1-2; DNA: TGCGCCTCTCCGGTGGGGGGAATCTATGGCTACACCTTC; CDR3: CASPVGGIYGYTF
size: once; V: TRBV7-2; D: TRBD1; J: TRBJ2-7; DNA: TGTGCCAGCAGCCCCGGACAGGGGATTTACGAGCAGTACTTC; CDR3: CASSPGQGIYEQYF
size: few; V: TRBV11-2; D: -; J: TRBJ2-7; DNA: TGTGCCAGCAGCTTAGACAGGGCGGTGTACGAGCAGTACTTC; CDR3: CASSLDRAVYEQYF
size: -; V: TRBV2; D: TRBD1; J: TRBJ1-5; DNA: TGTGCCAGCAGTGAGGGACAGATTAGCAATCAGCCCCAGCATTTT; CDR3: CASSEGQISNQPQHF
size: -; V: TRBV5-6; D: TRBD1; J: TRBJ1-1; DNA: TGTGCCAGCAGCTTGTCAGGGGGCACTGAAGCTTTCTTT; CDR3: CASSLSGGTEAFF
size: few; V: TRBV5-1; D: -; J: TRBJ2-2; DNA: TGCGCCAGCAGCACGACAGCCGCCGGGGAGCTGTTTTTT; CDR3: CASSTTAAGELFF